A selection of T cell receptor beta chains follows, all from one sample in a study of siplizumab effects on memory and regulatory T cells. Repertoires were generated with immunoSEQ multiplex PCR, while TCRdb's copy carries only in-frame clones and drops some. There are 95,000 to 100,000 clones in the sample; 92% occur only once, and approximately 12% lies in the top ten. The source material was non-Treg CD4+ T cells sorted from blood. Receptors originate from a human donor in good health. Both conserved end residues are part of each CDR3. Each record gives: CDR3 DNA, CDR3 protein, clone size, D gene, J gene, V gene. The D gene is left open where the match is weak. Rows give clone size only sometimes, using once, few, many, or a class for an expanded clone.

TGTGCCAGCAGCAGTAGGACAGGGGTACTAGTGGCTTTCTTT | CASSSRTGVLVAFF | few | . | TRBJ1-1 | TRBV21-1
TGTGCCAGCAGCCCGGGACTAGCGGGAGGGCAAGCCAATGAGCAGTTCTTC | CASSPGLAGGQANEQFF | . | TRBD2 | TRBJ2-1 | TRBV5-4
TGTACCAGCAGCGGGAGGAGGGGCCGGGGCTCCTACAATGAGCAGTTCTTC | CTSSGRRGRGSYNEQFF | . | TRBD2 | TRBJ2-1 | TRBV9
TGCGCCAGCAGCTATACAGGGATCGACACAGATACGCAGTATTTT | CASSYTGIDTDTQYF | . | . | TRBJ2-3 | TRBV5-1
TGCAGCGTTGTAGCGGCCTATGGCTACACCTTC | CSVVAAYGYTF | . | . | TRBJ1-2 | TRBV29-1
TGTGCCAGTAGGGCCCGGGGGGCTGACACCGGGGAGCTGTTTTTT | CASRARGADTGELFF | . | . | TRBJ2-2 | TRBV19
TGTGCCAGCAGCCTACGGTGGGCGGCGGGAGGTGGTGAGCAGTACTTC | CASSLRWAAGGGEQYF | . | TRBD2 | TRBJ2-7 | TRBV7-8
TGCAGCGTCCATAAGGCAGGCAGGGGTTCCTACGAGCAGTACTTC | CSVHKAGRGSYEQYF | . | . | TRBJ2-7 | TRBV29-1
TGTGCCAGCAGCTTCAGGGGTCTAGCGGGAAGAGTGGATACGCAGTATTTT | CASSFRGLAGRVDTQYF | . | TRBD2 | TRBJ2-3 | TRBV7-2
TGCGCCAGCAGCTTGGCTTTCAGCTCCTACGAGCAGTACTTC | CASSLAFSSYEQYF | . | . | TRBJ2-7 | TRBV5-1
TGTGCCAGCAGTTACCGGGGCTACGAGCAGTACTTC | CASSYRGYEQYF | . | . | TRBJ2-7 | TRBV6-6
TGTGCCTGGAGTGTCGGGTGGATGAGCGCGGGAGGTGAGACCCAGTACTTC | CAWSVGWMSAGGETQYF | . | TRBD2 | TRBJ2-5 | TRBV30
TGTGCCAGCAGTTTCCAGGAGAGCGATGAGGAGCTGTTTTTT | CASSFQESDEELFF | . | . | TRBJ2-2 | TRBV27
TGTGCCAGCAGTTTGGTGGGCGGGTCCAATCAGCCCCAGCATTTT | CASSLVGGSNQPQHF | . | . | TRBJ1-5 | TRBV2
TGTGCCAGCAGACCCGGCAGGAAGAACACTGAAGCTTTCTTT | CASRPGRKNTEAFF | . | . | TRBJ1-1 | TRBV6-5
TGCGCCAGCAGCTTGGTAGCGGGGGCTCATTACTACGAGCAGTACTTC | CASSLVAGAHYYEQYF | . | TRBD2 | TRBJ2-7 | TRBV5-1
TGCAGCGTTGATACTAGCGGGAGTCTACACTTC | CSVDTSGSLHF | . | TRBD2 | TRBJ2-7 | TRBV29-1
TGCAGCGTCTGGGACAGCCCAAACTCTGGAAACACCATATATTTT | CSVWDSPNSGNTIYF | . | TRBD1 | TRBJ1-3 | TRBV29-1
TGTGCCAGCAGCCCGGACAGGGCCTCAAGCACAGATACGCAGTATTTT | CASSPDRASSTDTQYF | . | TRBD1 | TRBJ2-3 | TRBV11-3
TGTGCCAGCAGCTTGCGGCTAGCAACGAACACCGGGGAGCTGTTTTTT | CASSLRLATNTGELFF | once | . | TRBJ2-2 | TRBV5-4
TGTGCCAGTAGTACCTCTAGCGGGAGGGCGTACGAGCAGTACTTC | CASSTSSGRAYEQYF | few | TRBD2 | TRBJ2-7 | TRBV19
TGTGCCAGCTCACCACTCAGGGGGGACACTGAAGCTTTCTTT | CASSPLRGDTEAFF | . | TRBD1 | TRBJ1-1 | TRBV18
TGTGCCAGCAGTGAGTTCAGGGGGAGTCAGTACTTC | CASSEFRGSQYF | . | TRBD1 | TRBJ2-4 | TRBV2
TGTGCCAGCAGCCTGACAGGACCGAACACCGGGGAGCTGTTTTTT | CASSLTGPNTGELFF | . | . | TRBJ2-2 | TRBV7-2
TGCGCCAGCAGTCTAGAGGGACAGCGGACCTACGAGCAGTACTTC | CASSLEGQRTYEQYF | . | TRBD1 | TRBJ2-7 | TRBV10-2
TGTGCCACCAGCAGGGGGTGGCAGGGGGCGCGCGAGCAGTTCTTC | CATSRGWQGAREQFF | . | TRBD1 | TRBJ2-1 | TRBV15
TGTGCCAGCACCAACGGACAGGAGACCACAGATACGCAGTATTTT | CASTNGQETTDTQYF | . | TRBD1 | TRBJ2-3 | TRBV6-6
TGTGCCAGCAGCTTTAGCGTTAAGAACACTGAAGCTTTCTTT | CASSFSVKNTEAFF | few | . | TRBJ1-1 | TRBV7-9
TGTGCCGGCTCACGGGCAGGGGGAACTGAAGCTTTCTTT | CAGSRAGGTEAFF | . | TRBD1 | TRBJ1-1 | TRBV18
TGTGCCAGCAGCCGCCGCGTAGCGGGAGGGGTAGATACGCAGTATTTT | CASSRRVAGGVDTQYF | . | TRBD2 | TRBJ2-3 | TRBV5-8
TGCGCCAGCAGCTTGGCCGGGACTAGCGATTACAATGAGCAGTTCTTC | CASSLAGTSDYNEQFF | . | TRBD2 | TRBJ2-1 | TRBV5-1
TGCGCCAGCAGTGTCAGTTCTAGCGGTAGCTCCTACGAGCAGTACTTC | CASSVSSSGSSYEQYF | . | TRBD2 | TRBJ2-7 | TRBV5-1
TGTGCCAGCACCCTTAGGGGAGGCGCAAGCAATCAGCCCCAGCATTTT | CASTLRGGASNQPQHF | . | . | TRBJ1-5 | TRBV6-6
TGTGCCAGCAGTCCCCCTCCGGGACCGTATCCTGGGACCCAGTACTTC | CASSPPPGPYPGTQYF | . | . | TRBJ2-5 | TRBV27
TGCGCCAGCAGCCTCATGGCCGGGACTAGGGGTGAGCAGTTCTTC | CASSLMAGTRGEQFF | . | TRBD2 | TRBJ2-1 | TRBV4-1
TGTGCCAGCAGCTTACTTAGGGGAAGACAAGAGACCCAGTACTTC | CASSLLRGRQETQYF | . | . | TRBJ2-5 | TRBV11-2
TGTGCCTGGAGTAGGGCCTACGAGCAGTACTTC | CAWSRAYEQYF | . | . | TRBJ2-7 | TRBV30
TGTGCCAGCAGCTTAGTTAGGGGCACCGGGGAGCTGTTTTTT | CASSLVRGTGELFF | . | . | TRBJ2-2 | TRBV7-2
TGCAGCGTTGAAAAAGGGGTCACAGATACGCAGTATTTT | CSVEKGVTDTQYF | . | . | TRBJ2-3 | TRBV29-1
TGTGCCAGCAGTGAAGTGAGACGGCAAAATCAGCCCCAGCATTTT | CASSEVRRQNQPQHF | . | . | TRBJ1-5 | TRBV6-1
TGTGCCAGCAGCACGGCGGGGCGGGAGGCGTACATTCAGTACTTC | CASSTAGREAYIQYF | . | TRBD2 | TRBJ2-4 | TRBV5-4
TGTGCCAGCAGTCCGGGACCGACGCGAACCGGGGAGCTGTTTTTT | CASSPGPTRTGELFF | few | . | TRBJ2-2 | TRBV7-2
TGCGCCAGCAGCTTGGGCAGGGAGGCCTATGGCTACACCTTC | CASSLGREAYGYTF | . | . | TRBJ1-2 | TRBV5-1
TGCAGCGTCACAGGGCTTATGAACACTGAAGCTTTCTTT | CSVTGLMNTEAFF | . | . | TRBJ1-1 | TRBV29-1
TGTGCCAGCAGTGGGGGGACAGTCAATCAGCCCCAGCATTTT | CASSGGTVNQPQHF | . | TRBD1 | TRBJ1-5 | TRBV2
TGTGCCAGCAGCTCTCTCGGGACAGAGACCTACGAGCAGTACTTC | CASSSLGTETYEQYF | . | TRBD1 | TRBJ2-7 | TRBV11-1
TGTGCCAGCAGCCAAGACGGGACTCGCACAGATACGCAGTATTTT | CASSQDGTRTDTQYF | . | . | TRBJ2-3 | TRBV14
TGTGCCAGTAGGAATACAGGGAGGAGGGCGGATGAGCAGTTCTTC | CASRNTGRRADEQFF | . | . | TRBJ2-1 | TRBV19
TGCGCCAGCAGGGGGGACGGTCTAGGGGCCAACGTCCTGACTTTC | CASRGDGLGANVLTF | . | . | TRBJ2-6 | TRBV5-1
TGTGCCAGCAGCTCCGGTTCGGCTACTCGTGAAGCTTTCTTT | CASSSGSATREAFF | . | . | TRBJ1-1 | TRBV7-2
TGTGCCAGCAGACCTAGCGGGGAAACCGGGGAGCTGTTTTTT | CASRPSGETGELFF | . | TRBD2 | TRBJ2-2 | TRBV6-4
TGTGCCAGCTGCAGGGGGCCCGGGGAGCTGTTTTTT | CASCRGPGELFF | . | TRBD1 | TRBJ2-2 | TRBV6-1
TGTGCCAGCAGACCCGGACAGGGAGGAAAACTGTTTTTT | CASRPGQGGKLFF | once | TRBD1 | TRBJ1-4 | TRBV28
TGCGCCAGCAGCCAACAACAGGGAAATAACTACGAGCAGTACTTC | CASSQQQGNNYEQYF | . | . | TRBJ2-7 | TRBV4-1
TGTGCCAGCCGAGGGACAGCCCATAAGCAGTACTTC | CASRGTAHKQYF | . | TRBD1 | TRBJ2-7 | TRBV25-1
TGTGCCAGCAGCTTAGAGGGTGGCTACACCTTC | CASSLEGGYTF | . | . | TRBJ1-2 | TRBV7-9
TGTGCCAGCTCAAGACAGGGGGCGAACGGGAACATTCAGTACTTC | CASSRQGANGNIQYF | . | TRBD1 | TRBJ2-4 | TRBV18
TGTGCTAGCAGCTTAGACAGACGGCAGGCGCAGTACTTC | CASSLDRRQAQYF | . | . | TRBJ2-7 | TRBV7-7
TGTGCCAGTAGTAGGGGACAGGGAGGCACTGAAGCTTTCTTT | CASSRGQGGTEAFF | . | TRBD1 | TRBJ1-1 | TRBV19